The 20 T cell receptor beta chains in this list originate from one sample, sequenced in a study of preoperative IRX-2 immunotherapy in early breast cancer. TCRdb's table, derived via immunoSEQ multiplex PCR, lists solely in-frame clones and lacks some. The profile shows approximately 30,000 clones, nearly 95% of them singletons. The treatment: preoperative locoregional IRX-2 cytokine immunotherapy. Sample acquisition took place from a patient treated with IRX-2 immunotherapy. Receptor source: a human donor with breast cancer.

V gene TRBV2 combines with J gene TRBJ1-1; D may be TRBD1 (6 bases). Looked up from germline, CDR1 is SNHLY and CDR2 is FYNNEI. V was clipped by 4 bases and J by 4 bases, with 13 bases between them. The CDR3 has 14 amino acids. The CDR3 loop reads CASSAGTRGTEAFF. The CDR3, as DNA: TGTGCCAGCAGTGCAGGGACAAGGGGCACTGAAGCTTTCTTT.

The chain couples TRBV20-1 to TRBJ2-1; D gene unclear. The CDR3 totals 11 residues. With 7 bases removed from V and 6 bases from J, the gap between germline ends came to 10 bases. Germline V CDR1 and CDR2: DFQATT, SNEGSKA (reference sequence). CDR3 coding DNA: TGCAGTGGGCCCCTCGGCAATGAGCAGTTCTTC. This encodes CSGPLGNEQFF.

This clone appeared once. This sequence joins TRBV12-5 and TRBJ2-3; TRBD1 matches 10 bases. The CDR3 has 16 residues. Per germline, CDR1 LGHNT and CDR2 FRNRAP. V lost 4 bases to trimming and J lost 1 base; unmatched junction nucleotides: 5. The CDR3 nucleotides read TGTGCTAGTGGTTATGACAGGGGGCTAGGCACAGATACGCAGTATTTT. Its translation: CASGYDRGLGTDTQYF.

The chain recombines TRBV4-2 with TRBJ1-2; tentative D call: TRBD1 (5 bases). V was clipped by 1 base and J by 2 bases, with 14 bases between them. Per germline, CDR1 LGHNA and CDR2 YNFKEQ. CDR3 length: 16 amino acids. The CDR3 bases are TGTGCCAGCAGCCAAGTTTACCGGGACTCAAACTATGGCTACACCTTC. This translates into CASSQVYRDSNYGYTF.

This chain uses TRBV18 with TRBJ2-7; 8 bases match TRBD1. Per the germline V gene, CDR1 is KGHSH and CDR2 is LQKENI. V shed 2 bases, J shed 3 bases, and the junction held 12 bases outside the gene matches. The CDR3 has 17 amino acids. CDR3 sequence reads: CASSPGNRGRYIYEQYF. The CDR3 DNA reads TGTGCCAGCTCACCAGGAAACAGGGGGAGATATATCTACGAGCAGTACTTC.

CDR3 residues: CASSPTGSSGNTIYF. DNA of the CDR3: TGTGCCAGCAGCCCAACGGGCAGTTCAGGAAACACCATATATTTT. This chain links TRBV11-2 with TRBJ1-3; D is uncertain. Germline lookup yields CDR1 SGHAT and CDR2 FQNNGV. CDR3 size: 15 residues. V shed 5 bases and J shed 4 bases, with 15 bases lying between them.

This clone has just one count. V usage is TRBV27 and J usage is TRBJ1-1; perhaps TRBD1 as D (5 bases). The CDR3 loop spans 16 amino acids. The V end was cut by 5 bases, the J end by 0 bases, with 16 bases between. Germline-derived CDR1 and CDR2 are MNHEY and SMNVEV (reference sequence). CDR3 coding DNA: TGTGCCAGCAGTGAATATCAGGGTGGGGTGAACACTGAAGCTTTCTTT. Translation: CASSEYQGGVNTEAFF.

The chain recombines TRBV10-1 with TRBJ2-7, with a tentative D call TRBD2 (5 bases). The germline V gene has CDR1 WNHNN and CDR2 SYGVQD (reference sequence). The CDR3 loop spans 14 amino acids. With 2 bases removed from V and 0 bases from J, the gap between germline ends came to 8 bases. The CDR3 loop is CASSEAGLSYEQYF. In DNA form, the CDR3 reads TGCGCCAGCAGTGAGGCGGGTCTCTCCTACGAGCAGTACTTC.

This clone was recorded once. The V and J genes are TRBV7-6 and TRBJ2-7, with D unclear. Between the trimmed V and J ends, which lost 3 bases and 6 bases, there was a span of 12 bases. This CDR3 is 13 amino acids long. From germline, CDR1 is SGHVS and CDR2 FNYEAQ. CDR3 nucleotides: TGTGCCAGCAGCTTGCAAGAAATTGGCGAGCAGTACTTC. It codes for CASSLQEIGEQYF.

This clone is classed as large. This rearrangement joins TRBV2 to TRBJ1-5; a weak D match, TRBD1 (5 bases). Germline V gene lookup returns CDR1 SNHLY and CDR2 FYNNEI. The CDR3 is 14 residues long. V was cut by 3 bases and J by 5 bases, with 11 bases left in between. The chain's CDR3 is CASSEVWGYQPQHF. The CDR3 coding sequence is TGTGCCAGCAGTGAGGTGTGGGGGTATCAGCCCCAGCATTTT.

The chain uses TRBV5-4 and TRBJ2-3, with D hard to call. Germline-derived CDR1 and CDR2 are SGHNT and YYREEE (reference sequence). This CDR3 has 14 residues. Trimming took off 6 bases at V and 4 bases at J, with 15 bases between the two ends. The CDR3 DNA reads as TGTGCCAGCACCCTTCCTTCCGTCCCAGATACGCAGTATTTT. Translation gives CASTLPSVPDTQYF.

This chain uses TRBV18 with TRBJ2-3; TRBD1 matches 12 bases. Germline V gives CDR1 KGHSH, CDR2 LQKENI. The CDR3 covers 18 residues. The V segment lost 6 bases and the J segment 0 bases; nucleotides outside the gene matches: 10. CDR3 protein: CASSIGTGGTYSTDTQYF. The CDR3 DNA reads as TGTGCCAGCTCCATTGGGACAGGGGGCACCTATAGCACAGATACGCAGTATTTT. The full variable domain, completed using reference TRBV18 and TRBJ2-3, is NAGVMQNPRHLVRRRGQEARLRCSPMKGHSHVYWYRQLPEEGLKFMVYLQKENIIDESGMPKERFSAEFPKEGPSILRIQQVVRGDSAAYFCASSIGTGGTYSTDTQYFGPGTRLTVL.

The V and J genes are TRBV7-2 and TRBJ2-7; 14 nucleotides match TRBD2. The trim removed 3 bases at V and 6 bases at J, leaving 10 bases unmatched. The CDR3 has 17 residues. Germline-derived CDR1 and CDR2 are SGHTA and FQGNSA. CDR3 region: CASSFTGLAGGRIEQYF. The CDR3 DNA reads TGTGCCAGCAGCTTCACCGGACTAGCGGGAGGTAGGATCGAGCAGTACTTC.

There are a few counts of this clone. The CDR3 coding sequence is TGTGCCAGCTCACCAACGAGGGGGGCCGTGGAGGAGCAGTTCTTC. The encoded protein is CASSPTRGAVEEQFF. V gene TRBV18 combines with J gene TRBJ2-1; D possibly uses TRBD1 or TRBD2 (6 bases each). The CDR3 spans 15 residues. V lost 2 bases, J lost 10 bases, and 18 bases lay in between. Looked up from germline, CDR1 is KGHSH and CDR2 is LQKENI.

The chain uses TRBV6-5 and TRBJ2-7, with 8 bases fitting TRBD1. Germline loops: CDR1 MNHEY, CDR2 SVGAGI. The trim removed 6 bases at V and 6 bases at J, leaving 10 bases unmatched. The CDR3 sequence is 14 residues long. The CDR3 region has the DNA TGTGCCAGCAGACAGGGGGGTAATACTGGCGAGCAGTACTTC. It translates to CASRQGGNTGEQYF.

The rearrangement links TRBV4-2 to TRBJ2-1, with a weak D call TRBD2 (5 bases). Trimming removed 0 bases from V and 9 bases from J, with 15 bases in between. Germline CDR1 LGHNA, CDR2 YNFKEQ. There are 15 residues in the CDR3. The DNA of the CDR3 is TGTGCCAGCAGCCAAGAGAAGCTAGCTGGCAGTGAGCAGTTCTTC. This sequence encodes CASSQEKLAGSEQFF.

The chain uses TRBV2 and TRBJ2-1, with unresolved D. This CDR3 has 16 residues. The germline V and J ends were trimmed by 8 bases and 0 bases, with 17 bases remaining between them. Germline V CDR1 and CDR2: SNHLY, FYNNEI. The CDR3 is CASSRAPTYSYNEQFF. CDR3 coding DNA: TGTGCCAGCTCTAGGGCCCCCACATACTCCTACAATGAGCAGTTCTTC. The complete variable domain, with remaining parts taken from reference TRBV2 and TRBJ2-1, reads EPEVTQTPSHQVTQMGQEVILRCVPISNHLYFYWYRQILGQKVEFLVSFYNNEISEKSEIFDDQFSVERPDGSNFTLKIRSTKLEDSAMYFCASSRAPTYSYNEQFFGPGTRLTVL.

The chain links TRBV19 to TRBJ2-7; TRBD1 matches at 10 bases. The V and J ends lost 9 bases and 3 bases, in that order; junction bases with no gene match: 11. This CDR3 is built from 15 residues. Looked up from germline, CDR1 is LNHDA and CDR2 is SQIVND (reference sequence). The CDR3 nucleotides read TGTGCCAGCCAAACTGAGGGACAGGGGAGCTACGAGCAGTACTTC. Its protein is CASQTEGQGSYEQYF.

The V and J genes are TRBV19 and TRBJ2-5; D may correspond to TRBD1 or TRBD2 (6 bases each). Germline loops: CDR1 LNHDA, CDR2 SQIVND (reference sequence). V gave up 4 bases and J gave up 5 bases, with 14 bases separating them. The CDR3 totals 14 residues. The CDR3 loop is CASSTTGRGETQYF. The CDR3 DNA reads as TGTGCCAGTAGTACGACAGGTCGGGGGGAGACCCAGTACTTC.

This clone was counted once. The V call is TRBV19, the J call TRBJ2-7; 7 bases map to TRBD2. V dropped 5 bases and J dropped 2; count of bases not matched to a gene: 9. CDR1 is LNHDA and CDR2 is SQIVND in the germline V gene (reference sequence). The CDR3 loop spans 15 amino acids. Here the CDR3 DNA reads TGTGCCAGTAGTTCCAGGACTAGTGGGGCCTACGAGCAGTACTTC. Its protein is CASSSRTSGAYEQYF.